The TCR beta chain under discussion was sequenced for a study of blood T cell repertoires in COVID-19. Overall study: PBMCs, B-cell-depleted T cells, or T cells provided the cDNA or gDNA that made up the material.

Germline V CDR1 and CDR2: LGHDT, YNNKEL (reference sequence). The trim removed 4 bases at V and 4 bases at J, leaving 4 bases unmatched. The CDR3 runs 13 residues. Followed longitudinally, the Seattle patients had been enrolled during active infection. Data came from immunoSEQ multiplex PCR; TCRdb stores just in-frame clones and leaves some out. The data hold over 450,000 clones, with roughly 89% observed a single time. This clone was seen just once. V and J are TRBV3-1 (or the pseudogene TRBV3-2) and TRBJ2-7; 7 bases match TRBD1. Sequencing used peripheral blood. The sequence was collected from a woman in her fifties or sixties with COVID-19, enrolled during active disease. This CDR3 is CASSLGDSYEQYF. The CDR3 coding sequence is TGTGCCAGCAGCCTTGGGGACAGTTACGAGCAGTACTTC.